One and the same sample provided the 13 T cell receptor beta chains below, sequenced in a study of T-cell memory formation after mild COVID-19. One entry per CDR3 protein results from TCRdb running MiXCR on the 5' RACE reads. The sample includes around 450,000 distinct CDR3 sequences, about 20% of them seen just once. The sample was PBMCs or a T cell subset sorted from them (not recorded which). These receptor sequences come from an adult woman who had mild COVID-19 (a few samples of this study predate the infection). Cell type and time point are not known.

This clonotype has only a few counts. This rearrangement joins TRBV5-1 to TRBJ2-5; D is uncertain. Germline V lookup: CDR1 SGHRS, CDR2 YFSETQ. V was cut by 0 bases and J by 2 bases, with 8 bases left in between. CDR3 length: 14 residues. In DNA, the CDR3 is TGCGCCAGCAGCTTGGGTCTTCTACAAGAGACCCAGTACTTC. It translates to CASSLGLLQETQYF.

The genes are TRBV4-2 and TRBJ2-3; tentative D call: TRBD2 (5 bases). The CDR3 loop spans 16 amino acids. V lost 0 bases to trimming and J lost 2 bases, with 12 bases between them. Germline CDR1 and CDR2: LGHNA and YNFKEQ. The CDR3, as DNA: TGTGCCAGCAGCCAAGATCGGAGGACCCTCACAGATACGCAGTATTTT. Amino acid sequence: CASSQDRRTLTDTQYF.

This clonotype turned up a few times. This chain links TRBV6-2 or TRBV6-3 with TRBJ1-1; 9 nucleotides agree with TRBD1. Germline CDR1 MNHEY, CDR2 SVGEGT. V was clipped by 4 bases and J by 6 bases; unmatched bases: 6. This CDR3 is built from 14 residues. The CDR3 region is CASSFTGQGPEAFF. In nucleotides, the CDR3 is TGTGCCAGCAGTTTTACGGGACAGGGCCCTGAAGCTTTCTTT.

This clonotype was found a few times. This rearrangement joins TRBV14 to TRBJ2-2; D gene unclear. CDR1 is SGHDN, CDR2 FVKESK, per germline. With 2 bases removed from V and 1 base from J, the gap between germline ends came to 5 bases. The CDR3 is made up of 14 amino acids. This CDR3 reads CASSQNRNTGELFF. The CDR3 nucleotides are TGTGCCAGCAGCCAAAACAGGAACACCGGGGAGCTGTTTTTT.

A few counts support this clonotype. The chain is built from TRBV29-1 and TRBJ1-1; D call uncertain. Germline CDR1 reads SQVTM; CDR2 reads ANQGSEA. V was shortened by 5 bases and J by 0 bases, with 4 bases between the two germline ends. The CDR3 consists of 11 residues. The CDR3 is CSVRLNTEAFF. CDR3 nucleotides: TGCAGCGTTCGTTTGAACACTGAAGCTTTCTTT.

This clonotype was seen only a few times. The chain has TRBV5-1 and TRBJ2-2; 10 nucleotides line up with TRBD1. V was pared by 0 bases and J by 5 bases, with 7 bases of the junction left unmatched. This CDR3 region has 17 residues. Per the germline V gene, CDR1 is SGHRS and CDR2 is YFSETQ. DNA of the CDR3: TGCGCCAGCAGCTTGGAAGAACGGGACAGGGGAACCGGGGAGCTGTTTTTT. Its protein product is CASSLEERDRGTGELFF.

The chain uses TRBV7-3 and TRBJ2-4; 15 nucleotides line up with TRBD2. V lost 5 bases and J lost 0; bases outside the gene matches: 2. Germline assignment: CDR1 SGHTA and CDR2 FQGTGA. The CDR3 runs 17 residues. CDR3 loop: CASSLGLAGGAKNIQYF. CDR3 DNA sequence: TGTGCCAGCAGCCTGGGACTAGCGGGGGGAGCCAAAAACATTCAGTACTTC.

CDR3 in amino acids: CASSESPGETQYF. Here the CDR3 DNA reads TGTGCCAGCAGTGAGAGTCCGGGGGAGACCCAGTACTTC. The chain recombines TRBV2 with TRBJ2-5; a possible D gene is TRBD2 (5 bases). V lost 3 bases, J lost 5 bases, and 10 bases lay in between. The germline CDR1 and CDR2 sequences are SNHLY and FYNNEI. This CDR3 spans 13 amino acids.

A few counts support this clonotype. This chain connects TRBV4-3 to TRBJ1-5; D remains unclear. V dropped 4 bases and J dropped 7 bases, with 17 bases sitting between them. There are 15 residues in the CDR3. The germline V gene has CDR1 LGHNA and CDR2 YSLEER. This CDR3 is CASSRGRGLGQPQHF. The CDR3 DNA follows: TGCGCCAGCAGCCGCGGGAGAGGGCTAGGGCAGCCCCAGCATTTT.

This clonotype was seen only a few times. The chain combines TRBV12-3 or TRBV12-4 with TRBJ1-1; TRBD1 agrees at 8 bases. This CDR3 spans 12 amino acids. V shed 5 bases, J shed 7 bases, and the junction held 3 bases outside the gene matches. This chain's CDR3 is CASSVGTGEAFF. The CDR3 coding sequence is TGTGCCAGCAGTGTAGGGACAGGTGAAGCTTTCTTT.

This clonotype was detected a few times. The CDR3 bases are TGCAGTGCTCACAGGCCCTCGGCCGATGAGCAGTTCTTC. Protein: CSAHRPSADEQFF. The chain uses TRBV20-1 and TRBJ2-1; perhaps TRBD1 as D (5 bases). The CDR3 sequence is 13 residues long. CDR1 DFQATT and CDR2 SNEGSKA come from the germline V gene (reference sequence). V dropped 5 bases and J dropped 8 bases, with 16 bases sitting between them.

J is TRBJ2-1 and V is TRBV29-1, with D tentatively TRBD2 (6 bases). Germline assignment: CDR1 SQVTM and CDR2 ANQGSEA. V lost 6 bases to trimming and J lost 6 bases, with 9 bases between them. The CDR3 runs 11 residues. The CDR3: CSVGGSNEQFF. As DNA, the CDR3 is TGCAGCGTAGGAGGGAGCAATGAGCAGTTCTTC.

J is TRBJ2-7 and V is TRBV19; 10 nucleotides line up with TRBD1. Germline-derived CDR1 and CDR2 are LNHDA and SQIVND (reference sequence). J was trimmed by 9 bases and V by 5 bases; bases with no gene match: 7. This CDR3 region has 13 residues. CDR3 region: CASSPDRGPGQYF. The CDR3 DNA follows: TGTGCCAGTAGTCCCGACAGGGGGCCTGGGCAGTACTTC.